The clone carrying this T cell receptor (beta chain) showed up just a few times. The antigen is undetermined. This entry belongs to a study of yellow fever vaccine responses in identical twins. Per the germline V gene, CDR1 is SGHNT and CDR2 is YENEEA. V shed 2 bases and J 6 bases; nucleotides not matched to a gene: 7. The CDR3 is 17 amino acids. TCRdb used MiXCR to reprocess the RT-PCR reads, holding one entry per CDR3 protein. The sample contains several thousand distinct CDR3 sequences, roughly 84% of which appear only once. Broader study findings: Reportedly, the T cell response mounted by twins to vaccine seemed partly convergent, partly personalized.

The clonotype comes from a woman aged 18-29 years who received the yellow fever vaccine. The source material was T cells from blood (PBMCs), unsorted or a sorted subset (not recorded which), sampled before or after yellow fever vaccination (not recorded which). The rearrangement joins TRBV11-3 to TRBJ2-3; TRBD2 agrees at 14 bases. This CDR3 reads CASSLLTSGGAMDTQYF. Written as DNA, the CDR3 is TGTGCCAGCAGCTTATTGACTAGCGGGGGGGCCATGGATACGCAGTATTTT.